This T cell receptor beta chain was identified in a study of regulatory T cells in long-lasting Graves disease. Study results and caveats: Whereas new patients shared 800 to 1,000 public clonotypes, persistent patients shared more, at about 2,500.

The sample holds one count of this clonotype. What it binds is not known. Arm-PCR of CDR3 regions and iRepertoire HTBI primers were the basis on which TCR beta libraries were built. Each CDR3 protein is one row after TCRdb ran MiXCR on the multiplex PCR reads. Among hundreds of thousands of distinct CDR3 sequences listed, under 20% were seen once. V was trimmed by 6 bases and J by 5 bases, leaving 22 bases between them. Germline V gives CDR1 SNHLY, CDR2 FYNNEI. CDR3 length equals 16 residues. Described time point: newly diagnosed GD, antithyroid drugs for less than 3 months. The TCR library was made from RNA that had been extracted from PBMCs in TRIzol. Investigators report Graves' disease was diagnosed under American Thyroid Association guidelines. The same specimen was also included in a second study, on T cells in Graves' hyperthyroidism and ophthalmopathy. Per that study: In the first-round RT-PCR of the TCR CDR3, the HTBI primer set was used. Most expanded thyroid clonotypes above 0.001 also appeared in blood.

The starting material was peripheral blood mononuclear cells (PBMCs), obtained at new diagnosis, from a patient treated with antithyroid drugs. This chain joins TRBV2 and TRBJ2-5; D is perhaps TRBD1 (7 bases). This TCR derives from a woman in her 30s with Graves disease. CDR3 nucleotides: TGTGCCAGCAGCTTATCCCAGGGGGAACGGGGGGAGACCCAGTACTTC. Translated: CASSLSQGERGETQYF.